Reported below is one T cell receptor (beta chain). Antigen specificity is unknown. V lost 0 bases to trimming and J lost 1 base, with 7 bases between them. The CDR3 sequence is 14 residues long. CDR1 is SGHRS and CDR2 is YFSETQ in the germline V gene. This sample was included in a study of long-term antiretroviral therapy in people with HIV. Notes on the study in general: Within the repertoire, clones expanded before ART were dominant at all time points. HIV repertoires spanned tighter CDR3 length ranges than controls did.

Researchers report immunoSEQ v3.0 was run at survey level. TCRdb's copy holds only in-frame clones and misses some; the assay was immunoSEQ multiplex PCR. The sample records about 25,000 clones, roughly 80% being singletons. The rearrangement links TRBV5-1 to TRBJ1-1, with D tentatively TRBD1 (5 bases). This TCR came from a man aged 25-40 years with HIV. The material sequenced was unsorted PBMCs, taken 4.4 years after starting antiretroviral therapy. Written as DNA, the CDR3 is TGCGCCAGCAGCTTGGCCGGGGGGAACACTGAAGCTTTCTTT. Translation: CASSLAGGNTEAFF.